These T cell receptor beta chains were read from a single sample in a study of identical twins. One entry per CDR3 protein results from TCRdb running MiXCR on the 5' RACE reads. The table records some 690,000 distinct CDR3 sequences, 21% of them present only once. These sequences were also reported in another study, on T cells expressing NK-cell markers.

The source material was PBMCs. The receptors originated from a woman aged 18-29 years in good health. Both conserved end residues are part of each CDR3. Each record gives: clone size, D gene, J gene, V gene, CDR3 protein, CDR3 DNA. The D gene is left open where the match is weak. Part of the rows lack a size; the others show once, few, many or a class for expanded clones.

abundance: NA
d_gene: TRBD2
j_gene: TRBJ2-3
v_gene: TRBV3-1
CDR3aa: CASSRSTSPAWPDTQYF
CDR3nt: TGTGCCAGCAGCCGATCGACTAGCCCAGCCTGGCCAGATACGCAGTATTTT

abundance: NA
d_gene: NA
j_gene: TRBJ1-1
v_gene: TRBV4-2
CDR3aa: CASSQDYVRNTEAFF
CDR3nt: TGTGCCAGCAGCCAAGATTACGTTAGGAACACTGAAGCTTTCTTT

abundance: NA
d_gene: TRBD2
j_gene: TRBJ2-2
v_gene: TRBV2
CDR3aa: CASSGTSPGELFF
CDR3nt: TGTGCCAGCAGTGGGACTAGTCCCGGGGAGCTGTTTTTT

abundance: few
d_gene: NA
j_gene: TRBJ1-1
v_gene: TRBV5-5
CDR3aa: CASSNHAGTYEAFF
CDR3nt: TGTGCCAGCAGCAACCACGCCGGGACGTACGAAGCTTTCTTT

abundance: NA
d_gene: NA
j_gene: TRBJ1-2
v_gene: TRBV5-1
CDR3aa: CASSLPGGAKMPGYTF
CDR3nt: TGCGCCAGCAGCTTGCCTGGGGGCGCGAAGATGCCTGGCTACACCTTC

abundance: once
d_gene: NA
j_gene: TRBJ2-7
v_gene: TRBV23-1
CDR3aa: CASSPRMVAGFLGEQYF
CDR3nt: TGCGCCAGCAGTCCACGTATGGTGGCGGGGTTTTTGGGCGAGCAGTACTTC

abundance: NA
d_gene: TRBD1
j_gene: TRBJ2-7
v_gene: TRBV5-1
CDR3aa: CASNRDRGNEQYF
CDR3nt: TGCGCCAGTAACCGGGACAGGGGTAACGAGCAGTACTTC

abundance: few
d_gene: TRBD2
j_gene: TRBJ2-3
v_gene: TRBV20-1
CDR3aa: CSARRGANTDTQYF
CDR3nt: TGCAGTGCTAGGCGGGGGGCCAACACAGATACGCAGTATTTT

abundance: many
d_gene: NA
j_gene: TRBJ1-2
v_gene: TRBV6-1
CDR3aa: CASSLRQSDGYTF
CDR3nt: TGTGCCAGCAGCCTACGACAGTCCGACGGCTACACCTTC

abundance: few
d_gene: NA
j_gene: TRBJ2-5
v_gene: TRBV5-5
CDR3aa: CASSLGGVGQETQYF
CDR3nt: TGTGCCAGCAGCTTAGGAGGAGTCGGTCAAGAGACCCAGTACTTC

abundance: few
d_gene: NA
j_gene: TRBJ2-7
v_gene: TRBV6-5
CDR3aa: CASSYGMDRNYEQYF
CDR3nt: TGTGCCAGCAGTTACGGCATGGACCGAAACTACGAGCAGTACTTC

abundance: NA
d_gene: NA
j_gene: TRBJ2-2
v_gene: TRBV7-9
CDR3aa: CASSLEVGELFF
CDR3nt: TGTGCCAGCAGCCTCGAGGTCGGGGAGCTGTTTTTT

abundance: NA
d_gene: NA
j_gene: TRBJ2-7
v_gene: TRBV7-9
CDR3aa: CASSLGIDAYEQYF
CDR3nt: TGTGCCAGCAGCTTAGGGATCGATGCCTACGAGCAGTACTTC

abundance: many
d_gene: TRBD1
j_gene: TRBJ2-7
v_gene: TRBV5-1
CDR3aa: CASSLGLFGTGDRYEQYF
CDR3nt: TGCGCCAGCAGCTTGGGCTTGTTCGGGACAGGGGATCGATACGAGCAGTACTTC

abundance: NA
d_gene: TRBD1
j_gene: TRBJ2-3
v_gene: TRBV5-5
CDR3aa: CASSFRTGDTDTQYF
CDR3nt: TGTGCCAGCAGCTTTCGGACAGGGGACACAGATACGCAGTATTTT

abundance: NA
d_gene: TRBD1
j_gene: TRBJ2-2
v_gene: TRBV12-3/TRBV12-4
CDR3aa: CASSPIQGPNTGELFF
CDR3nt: TGTGCCAGCAGTCCTATACAGGGGCCGAACACCGGGGAGCTGTTTTTT

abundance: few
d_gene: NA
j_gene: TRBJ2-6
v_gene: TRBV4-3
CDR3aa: CASSPHPRTSSGANVLTF
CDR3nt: TGCGCCAGCAGCCCCCACCCCAGGACGAGCTCTGGGGCCAACGTCCTGACTTTC

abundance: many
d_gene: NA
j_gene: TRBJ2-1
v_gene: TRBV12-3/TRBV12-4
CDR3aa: CASTTGLYNEQFF
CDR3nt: TGTGCCAGCACTACGGGACTGTACAATGAGCAGTTCTTC

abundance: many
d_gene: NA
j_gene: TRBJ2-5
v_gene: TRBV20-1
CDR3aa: CSASPQEETQYF
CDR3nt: TGCAGTGCTAGTCCGCAGGAGGAGACCCAGTACTTC

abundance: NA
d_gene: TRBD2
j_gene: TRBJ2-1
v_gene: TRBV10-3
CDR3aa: CAISGGGTRNNEQFF
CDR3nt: TGTGCCATCAGTGGGGGGGGGACTCGCAACAATGAGCAGTTCTTC

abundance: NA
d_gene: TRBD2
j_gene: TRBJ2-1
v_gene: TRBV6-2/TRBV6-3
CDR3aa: CASGGDSIEQFF
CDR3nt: TGTGCCAGCGGGGGGGACTCCATTGAGCAGTTCTTC

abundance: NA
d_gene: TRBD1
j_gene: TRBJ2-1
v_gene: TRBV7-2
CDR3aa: CASSATGELYNEQFF
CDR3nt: TGTGCCAGCAGCGCCACAGGGGAGCTCTACAATGAGCAGTTCTTC

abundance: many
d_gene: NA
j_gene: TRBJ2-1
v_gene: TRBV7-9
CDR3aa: CASGQGGNEQFF
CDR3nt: TGTGCCAGCGGTCAGGGGGGAAATGAGCAGTTCTTC

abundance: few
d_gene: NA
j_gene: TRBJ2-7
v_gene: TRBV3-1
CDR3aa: CASSEYLAYEQYF
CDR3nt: TGTGCCAGCAGCGAGTACTTGGCCTACGAGCAGTACTTC

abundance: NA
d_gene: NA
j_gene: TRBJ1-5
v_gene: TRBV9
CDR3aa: CASSVGGYSNQPQHF
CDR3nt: TGTGCCAGCAGCGTAGGGGGGTATAGCAATCAGCCCCAGCATTTT

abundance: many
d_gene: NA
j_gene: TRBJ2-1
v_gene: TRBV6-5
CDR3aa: CASSYSGSYNEQFF
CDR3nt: TGTGCCAGCAGTTATTCGGGGTCATACAATGAGCAGTTCTTC

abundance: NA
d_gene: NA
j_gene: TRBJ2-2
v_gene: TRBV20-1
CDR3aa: CSAQQGGTGELFF
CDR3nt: TGCAGTGCCCAACAGGGAGGGACCGGGGAGCTGTTTTTT

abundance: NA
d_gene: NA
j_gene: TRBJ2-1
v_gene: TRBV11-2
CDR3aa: CASSLEGVGTVPHEQFF
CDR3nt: TGTGCCAGCAGCTTAGAGGGGGTCGGGACCGTCCCCCATGAGCAGTTCTTC

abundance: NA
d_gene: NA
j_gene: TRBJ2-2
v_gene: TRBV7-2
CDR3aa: CASSPARDTGELFF
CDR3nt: TGTGCCAGCAGCCCCGCCCGGGACACCGGGGAGCTGTTTTTT

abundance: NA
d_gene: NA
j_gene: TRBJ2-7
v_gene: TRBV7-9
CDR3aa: CASSFPGTESYEQYF
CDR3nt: TGTGCCAGCAGTTTTCCCGGGACGGAGTCCTACGAGCAGTACTTC

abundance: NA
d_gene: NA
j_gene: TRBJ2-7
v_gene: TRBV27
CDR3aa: CASSGQNLYEQYF
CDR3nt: TGTGCCAGCAGCGGACAGAACCTCTACGAGCAGTACTTC

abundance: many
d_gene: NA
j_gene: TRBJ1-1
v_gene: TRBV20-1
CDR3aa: CSAPGAFF
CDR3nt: TGCAGTGCCCCCGGAGCTTTCTTT

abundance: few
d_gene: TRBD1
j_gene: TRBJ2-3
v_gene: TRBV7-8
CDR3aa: CASSFSMRQGTHTQYF
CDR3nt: TGTGCCAGCAGCTTTAGTATGAGACAGGGGACACATACGCAGTATTTT

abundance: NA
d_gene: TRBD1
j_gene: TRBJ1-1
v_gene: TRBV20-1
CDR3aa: CSARPGTGGTEAFF
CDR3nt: TGCAGTGCTAGACCGGGGACAGGGGGCACTGAAGCTTTCTTT

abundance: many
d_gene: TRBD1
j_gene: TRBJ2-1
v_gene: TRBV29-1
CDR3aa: CSGDSYAGQGSQFF
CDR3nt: TGCAGCGGGGATAGTTACGCCGGACAGGGATCGCAGTTCTTC

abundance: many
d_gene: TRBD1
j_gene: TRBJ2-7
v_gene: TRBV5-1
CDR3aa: CASRRQGGNEQYF
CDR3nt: TGCGCCAGCAGGCGACAGGGCGGCAACGAGCAGTACTTC

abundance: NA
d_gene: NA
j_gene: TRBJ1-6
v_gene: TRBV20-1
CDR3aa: CSASRVDGGRSPLHF
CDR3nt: TGCAGTGCTAGCCGGGTCGACGGGGGAAGGTCACCCCTCCACTTT

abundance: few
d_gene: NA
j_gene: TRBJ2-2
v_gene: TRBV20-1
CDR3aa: CSALSTSNTGELFF
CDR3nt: TGCAGTGCCCTGTCGACAAGCAACACCGGGGAGCTGTTTTTT

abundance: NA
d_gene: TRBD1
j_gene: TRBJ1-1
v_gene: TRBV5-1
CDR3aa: CASSPTGRERVSEAFF
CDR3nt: TGCGCCAGCAGCCCGACAGGGCGGGAAAGGGTGTCTGAAGCTTTCTTT

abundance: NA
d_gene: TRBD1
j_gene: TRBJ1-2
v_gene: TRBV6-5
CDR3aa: CASSYRQGDYGYTF
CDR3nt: TGTGCCAGCAGTTACAGACAGGGTGACTATGGCTACACCTTC

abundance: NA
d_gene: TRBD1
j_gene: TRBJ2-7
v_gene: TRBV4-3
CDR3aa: CASSQVGQGASHEQYF
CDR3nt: TGCGCCAGCAGCCAAGTCGGACAGGGGGCGTCCCACGAGCAGTACTTC

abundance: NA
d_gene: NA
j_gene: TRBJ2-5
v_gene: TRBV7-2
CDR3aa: CASSPWGAKETQYF
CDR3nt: TGTGCCAGCAGCCCATGGGGAGCAAAAGAGACCCAGTACTTC

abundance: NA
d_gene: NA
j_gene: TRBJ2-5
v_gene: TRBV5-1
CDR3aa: CASSFRGGGRGETQYF
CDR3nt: TGCGCCAGCAGCTTCCGAGGGGGCGGGAGAGGAGAGACCCAGTACTTC

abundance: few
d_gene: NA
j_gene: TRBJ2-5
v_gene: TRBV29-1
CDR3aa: CSVARRAGNGETQYF
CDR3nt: TGCAGCGTCGCCCGGCGGGCGGGGAACGGAGAGACCCAGTACTTC

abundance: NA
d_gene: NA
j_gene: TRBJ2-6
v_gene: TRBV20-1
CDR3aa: CSARETYSGANVLTF
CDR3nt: TGCAGTGCTAGAGAAACGTACTCTGGGGCTAACGTCCTGACTTTC

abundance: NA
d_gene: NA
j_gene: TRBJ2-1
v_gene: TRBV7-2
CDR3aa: CASSPTLVPRRVDEQFF
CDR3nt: TGTGCCAGCAGCCCTACACTAGTCCCTAGGCGTGTAGATGAGCAGTTCTTC

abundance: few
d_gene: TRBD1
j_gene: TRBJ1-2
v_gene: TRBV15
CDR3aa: CATSRKPGQGHYGYTF
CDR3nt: TGTGCCACCAGCAGAAAACCGGGACAGGGACATTACGGCTACACCTTC

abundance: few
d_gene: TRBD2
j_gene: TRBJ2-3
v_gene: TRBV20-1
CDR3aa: CSARRLAGGTDTQYF
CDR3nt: TGCAGTGCTCGAAGACTAGCGGGAGGCACAGATACGCAGTATTTT

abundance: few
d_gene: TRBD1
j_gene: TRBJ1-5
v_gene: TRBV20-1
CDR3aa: CSVTDRANQPQHF
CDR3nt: TGCAGTGTAACGGACAGGGCCAATCAGCCCCAGCATTTT

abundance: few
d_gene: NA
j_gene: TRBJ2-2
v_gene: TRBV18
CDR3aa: CASSPQGGELFF
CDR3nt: TGTGCCAGCTCACCACAAGGCGGGGAGCTGTTTTTT